This section outlines one T cell receptor beta chain sequence together with its context. Clones were read by immunoSEQ multiplex PCR, and TCRdb kept only the in-frame ones, dropping some. Here the sample spans 100,000 to 120,000 clones, approximately 90% being singletons. Germline assignment: CDR1 WNHNN and CDR2 SYGVQD (reference sequence). This CDR3 has 14 residues. V was trimmed by 1 base and J by 6 bases, leaving 12 bases between them. The sample is drawn from a study of OX40 agonist ivuxolimab in advanced cancers. The overall study: Ivuxolimab, an antibody that agonizes OX40 (CD134), was administered to the patients.

The sequencing here drew on CD4+ or CD8+ T cells sorted from blood, taken in a trial of the OX40 agonist ivuxolimab. The chain carries TRBV10-1 and TRBJ1-2; D is unclear. This sequence was found in an adult with an advanced solid tumor such as melanoma, head and neck, liver or kidney cancer. CDR3 sequence (DNA): TGCGCCAGCAGTGAGTTTAAGCGGGTAAATGGCTACACCTTC. Its protein is CASSEFKRVNGYTF.